These 22 T cell receptor beta chains were all obtained from the same sample, sequenced in a study of cytotoxic CD8 clonotypes in ibrutinib-treated CLL. Profiled with immunoSEQ multiplex PCR; TCRdb holds only in-frame clones, not every one. The sample contains approximately 100,000 clones, about 72% of which appear only once. Here the sequenced sample was PBMCs, taken after 12 months of ibrutinib treatment. Source of these receptors: a human donor with chronic lymphocytic leukemia.

V usage is TRBV6-1 and J usage is TRBJ2-7; 8 positions match TRBD1. The ends lost 8 bases at V and 3 bases at J; junction bases unmatched: 12. The CDR3 runs to 15 residues. Germline V lookup: CDR1 MNHNS, CDR2 SASEGT. The CDR3 reads CASAEMQGAIYEQYF. The CDR3 DNA reads TGTGCCAGCGCTGAGATGCAGGGGGCAATCTACGAGCAGTACTTC.

The gene calls are TRBV6-1 and TRBJ1-2, with D unresolved. The CDR3 covers 13 residues. Trimming cost V 6 bases and J 8 bases, with 16 bases left between them. The germline gives CDR1 MNHNS, CDR2 SASEGT. This chain's CDR3 is CASRKTYRDGYTF. In DNA form, the CDR3 reads TGTGCCAGCAGGAAGACATACAGAGACGGCTACACCTTC.

The CDR3 is CASSYLGQGPGELFF. The DNA for the CDR3 is TGTGCCAGCAGTTACCTGGGACAGGGGCCCGGGGAGCTGTTTTTT. The V gene is TRBV6-6, the J gene TRBJ2-2; 10 bases line up with TRBD1. The CDR3 covers 15 residues. J gave up 6 bases and V 2 bases, and 3 bases lay outside the gene matches. The germline V gene has CDR1 MNHNY and CDR2 SVGAGI (reference sequence).

The chain uses TRBV2 and TRBJ2-3; D call uncertain. The CDR3 covers 12 residues. Deletions cut 6 bases from V and 6 bases from J, with 10 bases between. Germline CDR1 reads SNHLY; CDR2 reads FYNNEI. CDR3 protein: CASSALIDTQYF. The DNA of the CDR3 is TGTGCCAGCAGCGCCCTCATCGATACGCAGTATTTT.

The sample holds a few counts of this clone. The chain combines TRBV5-6 with TRBJ1-5; TRBD1 matches 7 bases. The CDR3 is made up of 15 amino acids. The germline CDR1 and CDR2 sequences are SGHDT and YYEEEE. V shed 2 bases, J shed 4 bases, and the junction held 6 bases outside the gene matches. CDR3: CASSLGQAANQPQHF. Here the CDR3 DNA reads TGTGCCAGCAGCTTAGGACAGGCCGCGAATCAGCCCCAGCATTTT.

The chain couples TRBV29-1 to TRBJ2-5; TRBD1 matches 10 bases. Looked up from germline, CDR1 is SQVTM and CDR2 is ANQGSEA. The V and J ends lost 7 bases and 4 bases, in that order; junction bases with no gene match: 6. The CDR3 consists of 13 residues. Here the CDR3 DNA reads TGCAGCGCAATGACAGGGGGCCCAGAGACCCAGTACTTC. This encodes CSAMTGGPETQYF.

This clone showed up just a few times. The rearrangement uses TRBV28 and TRBJ2-7, with a weak D call TRBD2 (6 bases). The germline CDR1 and CDR2 sequences are MDHEN and SYDVKM. The CDR3 covers 13 residues. The V end was cut by 5 bases, the J end by 5 bases, with 13 bases between. The CDR3 loop reads CASSSATGDEQYF. In nucleotides, the CDR3 is TGTGCCAGCAGTAGCGCAACGGGGGACGAGCAGTACTTC. Full variable domain (remainder filled in from reference TRBV28 and TRBJ2-7): DVKVTQSSRYLVKRTGEKVFLECVQDMDHENMFWYRQDPGLGLRLIYFSYDVKMKEKGDIPEGYSVSREKKERFSLILESASTNQTSMYLCASSSATGDEQYFGPGTRLTVT.

This clone appeared a single time. The chain employs TRBV11-2 and TRBJ2-4; no clear D gene. This CDR3 region has 19 residues. V gave up 0 bases and J gave up 9 bases, with 27 bases separating them. Germline V gene sequence: CDR1 SGHAT, CDR2 FQNNGV. Here the CDR3 DNA reads TGTGCCAGCAGCTTAGATCCTCTCAGTATAAGCCCACGGAGAGGCATTCAGTACTTC. It specifies CASSLDPLSISPRRGIQYF.

The V gene is TRBV6-6, the J gene TRBJ1-1; D might be TRBD1 (6 bases). The CDR3 extends over 14 amino acids. Germline V lookup: CDR1 MNHNY, CDR2 SVGAGI (reference sequence). The V gene lost 0 bases and the J gene lost 1 base, with 6 bases spanning the gap. The CDR3 is CASSYSGANTEAFF. Here the CDR3 DNA reads TGTGCCAGCAGTTACTCGGGGGCGAACACTGAAGCTTTCTTT.

The chain is built from TRBV6-4 and TRBJ1-2; 7 nucleotides line up with TRBD1. Per the germline V gene, CDR1 is MRHNA and CDR2 is SNTAGT. The V and J ends lost 6 bases and 8 bases, in that order; junction bases with no gene match: 15. The CDR3 is 15 amino acids. In nucleotides, the CDR3 is TGTGCCAGCAGAAGGTCAGGGGGGCCGGTTGAAGGCTACACCTTC. Its protein is CASRRSGGPVEGYTF.

The rearrangement joins TRBV7-9 to TRBJ2-7; tentative D call: TRBD2 (6 bases). Germline V gene lookup returns CDR1 SEHNR and CDR2 FQNEAQ (reference sequence). This CDR3 has 13 residues. V was pared by 5 bases and J by 2 bases, with 10 bases between. The CDR3, as DNA: TGTGCCAGCAGCCCAGGGACTCCCTACGAGCAGTACTTC. This encodes CASSPGTPYEQYF.

The J gene is TRBJ1-5, the V gene TRBV10-3; D may be TRBD1 (5 bases). V gave up 6 bases and J gave up 9 bases, with 12 bases separating them. CDR1 is ENHRY and CDR2 is SYGVKD in the germline V gene. The CDR3 consists of 12 residues. The CDR3 coding sequence is TGTGCCATCAGGGAGCCGCAGGGGCCCCAGCATTTT. It translates to CAIREPQGPQHF.

The chain combines TRBV4-3 with TRBJ1-4; the D is unclear. Per germline, CDR1 LGHNA and CDR2 YSLEER. V dropped 2 bases and J dropped 8 bases, with 9 bases sitting between them. The length of the CDR3 is 13 residues. The CDR3 bases are TGCGCCAGCAGCCAACTCGAGGGAGAAAAACTGTTTTTT. It is translated as CASSQLEGEKLFF.

This clone was seen only a few times. This chain links TRBV5-8 with TRBJ1-2, with D possibly matching TRBD1 (6 bases). V gave up 4 bases and J gave up 1 base, with 14 bases separating them. The CDR3 is 15 residues long. Germline V gives CDR1 SGHTS, CDR2 YDEGEE. CDR3 in amino acids: CASSQWTEDNYGYTF. CDR3 in DNA: TGTGCCAGCAGCCAGTGGACAGAGGATAACTATGGCTACACCTTC.

This chain connects TRBV28 to TRBJ2-7; 11 nucleotides line up with TRBD1. Germline trimming cut 9 bases from V and 4 bases from J; bases unmatched to any gene: 5. This CDR3 is 13 amino acids long. In germline, CDR1 is MDHEN, CDR2 SYDVKM. CDR3 residues: CARVGTGGYEQYF. Here the CDR3 DNA reads TGTGCCAGAGTCGGGACAGGGGGGTACGAGCAGTACTTC.

This clone was observed many times. The V gene is TRBV19, the J gene TRBJ1-1; 9 bases align to TRBD1. Unmatched junction bases numbered 14, after V lost 5 bases and J lost 10 bases. Germline values: CDR1 LNHDA, CDR2 SQIVND (reference sequence). CDR3 length equals 15 residues. CDR3 protein: CASSESLQGAYGAFF. For the CDR3, the DNA is TGTGCCAGTAGTGAAAGCTTACAGGGGGCTTACGGAGCTTTCTTT.

The chain has TRBV28 and TRBJ2-2; 9 bases fit TRBD2. The CDR3 contains 20 residues. Germline V gene data show CDR1 as MDHEN and CDR2 as SYDVKM. The V and J ends lost 3 bases and 5 bases, in that order; junction bases with no gene match: 19. Here the CDR3 reads CASSLGGWERGATTTGELFF. DNA for the CDR3: TGTGCCAGCAGTTTGGGTGGCTGGGAGCGGGGGGCCACCACTACCGGGGAGCTGTTTTTT.

This clone was recorded a few times. Other DNA sequences in this sample translate to the same CDR3. V gene TRBV6-1 combines with J gene TRBJ1-5; D gene unclear. CDR3 length: 13 amino acids. Germline CDR1 MNHNS, CDR2 SASEGT. Trimming cost V 1 base and J 5 bases, with 6 bases left between them. The CDR3 spells CASSEVSDQPQHF. The CDR3 DNA reads as TGTGCCAGCAGTGAAGTTTCTGATCAGCCCCAGCATTTT.

This clone has a handful of counts. The chain employs TRBV12-5 and TRBJ1-2; D unresolved. The CDR3 spans 13 residues. Trimming took off 7 bases at V and 2 bases at J, with 11 bases between the two ends. Germline V gene data show CDR1 as LGHNT and CDR2 as FRNRAP. CDR3 coding DNA: TGTGCTAGTGACTCAGAATTCAACTATGGCTACACCTTC. Its translation: CASDSEFNYGYTF. Based on the CDR3 plus reference TRBV12-5 and TRBJ1-2, the full variable domain is DARVTQTPRHKVTEMGQEVTMRCQPILGHNTVFWYRQTMMQGLELLAYFRNRAPLDDSGMPKDRFSAEMPDATLATLKIQPSEPRDSAVYFCASDSEFNYGYTFGSGTRLTVV.

The rearrangement uses TRBV6-5 and TRBJ2-7, with 10 bases identical to TRBD2. The germline V gene encodes CDR1 MNHEY and CDR2 SVGAGI. Trimming removed 5 bases from V and 1 base from J; junction bases left unmatched: 5. The length of the CDR3 is 15 residues. DNA for the CDR3: TGTGCCAGCAGTAGGAGCGGGGGGGAGTCCTACGAGCAGTACTTC. This gives the protein CASSRSGGESYEQYF.

The V gene is TRBV7-8, the J gene TRBJ1-1; possible D gene TRBD1, 6 bases. Germline V gene sequence: CDR1 SGHVS, CDR2 FQNEAQ. The V gene lost 4 bases and the J gene lost 5 bases, with 14 bases spanning the gap. This CDR3 is 14 amino acids long. CDR3 sequence (DNA): TGTGCCAGCAGCTCAACGAACGGACAGACTGAAGCTTTCTTT. This codes for CASSSTNGQTEAFF.

This chain joins TRBV18 and TRBJ1-2; D call uncertain. The germline CDR1 and CDR2 sequences are KGHSH and LQKENI. CDR3 size: 15 residues. V was pared by 2 bases and J by 0 bases, with 10 bases between. CDR3 sequence reads: CASSPGQDPNYGYTF. As DNA, the CDR3 is TGTGCCAGCTCACCAGGTCAGGATCCTAACTATGGCTACACCTTC.